Each of the 18 T cell receptor beta chains below was sequenced from the same sample in a study of T-cell reconstitution after alpha-beta-depleted transplantation in children. Study-level results: The main origin of T-cell counts and diversity one year after transplant was newly produced T cells.

Using unique molecular identifiers, the investigators prepared the TCRbeta library. From the PCR reads, TCRdb called clonotypes with MiXCR, one entry per CDR3 protein. Found here are 250,000 to 300,000 distinct CDR3 sequences, 7.5% to 9% of them singletons; the top ten hold around 10%. Their antigens remain unidentified. The sequencing used peripheral blood, collected 360 days after TCRalphabeta/CD19-depleted stem cell transplant. The receptors shown here come from a female patient aged 2-15 years who had a stem cell transplant for Fanconi anemia, so the T cells may come from the graft donor.

This clonotype was seen at least ten times. The CDR3 DNA sequence: TGCAGTGTTATCCTGACAGGGCCCTACGAGCAGTACTTC. This codes for CSVILTGPYEQYF. V gene TRBV20-1 combines with J gene TRBJ2-7, with 7 positions matching TRBD1. The CDR3 spans 13 residues. In germline, CDR1 is DFQATT, CDR2 SNEGSKA (reference sequence). V shed 7 bases and J 2 bases; nucleotides not matched to a gene: 8.

This clonotype was observed many times. The V call is TRBV7-9, the J call TRBJ1-1; D not resolved. Trimming pared 5 bases from V and 7 bases from J, leaving 5 bases between. CDR1 is SEHNR, CDR2 FQNEAQ, per germline (reference sequence). The CDR3 contains 10 residues. CDR3 amino acids: CASSVDEAFF. The CDR3 DNA follows: TGTGCCAGCAGCGTGGATGAAGCTTTCTTT. The full variable domain, in which reference TRBV7-9 and TRBJ1-1 provide the parts outside the CDR3, is DTGVSQNPRHKITKRGQNVTFRCDPISEHNRLYWYRQTLGQGPEFLTYFQNEAQLEKSRLLSDRFSAERPKGSFSTLEIQRTEQGDSAMYLCASSVDEAFFGQGTRLTVV.

This clonotype turned up a few times. This chain joins TRBV20-1 and TRBJ2-7, with D perhaps matching TRBD1 or TRBD2 (5 bases each). The CDR3 covers 13 residues. V dropped 5 bases and J dropped 7 bases, with 18 bases sitting between them. Germline lookup yields CDR1 DFQATT and CDR2 SNEGSKA (reference sequence). The CDR3 loop reads CSAWDATQGEQYV. The CDR3 bases are TGCAGTGCTTGGGACGCCACTCAAGGGGAGCAGTACGTC.

This clonotype was picked up many times. V is TRBV5-1 and J is TRBJ2-3; 10 bases fit TRBD1. With 0 bases clipped from V and 4 bases from J, the junction kept 5 bases outside the gene matches. The CDR3 has 16 residues. The germline V gene has CDR1 SGHRS and CDR2 YFSETQ. CDR3 sequence reads: CASSLGQGALPDTQYF. In DNA form, the CDR3 reads TGCGCCAGCAGCTTGGGACAGGGGGCGCTTCCAGATACGCAGTATTTT. The full variable domain, completed using reference TRBV5-1 and TRBJ2-3, is KAGVTQTPRYLIKTRGQQVTLSCSPISGHRSVSWYQQTPGQGLQFLFEYFSETQRNKGNFPGRFSGRQFSNSRSEMNVSTLELGDSALYLCASSLGQGALPDTQYFGPGTRLTVL.

This clonotype occurred many times. The rearrangement uses TRBV5-1 and TRBJ2-1; TRBD2 agrees at 8 bases. This CDR3 is built from 14 residues. Trimming cost V 0 bases and J 6 bases; bases outside gene matches: 2. Germline V gives CDR1 SGHRS, CDR2 YFSETQ. The CDR3 DNA follows: TGCGCCAGCAGCTTGGGACTAGCGATCAATGAGCAGTTCTTC. Protein sequence: CASSLGLAINEQFF.

This clonotype was counted a few times. V gene TRBV28 combines with J gene TRBJ1-3, with D possibly TRBD1 on 5 matching bases. Germline CDR1 reads MDHEN; CDR2 reads SYDVKM. The CDR3 totals 15 residues. Deletions cut 5 bases from V and 7 bases from J, with 18 bases between. The CDR3 protein is CASSLPDSVSNTIYF. The CDR3 DNA reads as TGTGCCAGCAGTCTACCTGACAGCGTTTCCAACACCATATATTTT.

CDR3 loop: CAIRPRPPYNEQFF. As DNA, the CDR3 is TGTGCCATCAGGCCAAGGCCCCCCTACAATGAGCAGTTCTTC. The chain carries TRBV3-1 and TRBJ2-1; D remains ambiguous. The length of the CDR3 is 14 residues. The V gene's germline CDR1 is LGHDT and CDR2 YNNKEL (reference sequence). Trimming took 10 bases from V and 2 from J, leaving 15 bases between them.

This clonotype has at least ten counts. The chain is built from TRBV5-6 and TRBJ2-1, with TRBD2 matching 12 bases. Germline lookup yields CDR1 SGHDT and CDR2 YYEEEE. This CDR3 region has 15 residues. V shed 4 bases and J 6 bases; nucleotides not matched to a gene: 5. CDR3 sequence reads: CASSGGLAGTNEQFF. The CDR3 coding sequence is TGTGCCAGCAGCGGAGGACTAGCGGGGACCAATGAGCAGTTCTTC.

The V and J genes are TRBV11-2 and TRBJ2-3; TRBD2 matches at 12 bases. V lost 1 base and J lost 2; bases outside the gene matches: 1. Germline CDR1 is SGHAT and CDR2 is FQNNGV. The CDR3 spans 16 residues. As DNA, the CDR3 is TGTGCCAGCAGCTTAGCTAGCGGGGGGGTCACAGATACGCAGTATTTT. This gives the protein CASSLASGGVTDTQYF.

The table lists this clonotype with many counts. The V and J genes are TRBV4-2 and TRBJ2-3; TRBD1 matches 7 bases. V gave up 5 bases and J gave up 6 bases; unmatched junction bases: 5. This CDR3 region has 13 residues. Germline V gene sequence: CDR1 LGHNA, CDR2 YNFKEQ. The CDR3 loop reads CASSWTRGDTQYF. CDR3 bases: TGTGCCAGCAGCTGGACCAGGGGGGATACGCAGTATTTT.

This clonotype was counted many times. This chain connects TRBV27 to TRBJ1-1; 9 bases are a match to TRBD1. The CDR3 consists of 14 residues. The germline gives CDR1 MNHEY, CDR2 SMNVEV (reference sequence). Germline trimming cut 8 bases from V and 1 base from J; bases unmatched to any gene: 5. DNA of the CDR3: TGTGCCAGCGCCCGGACAGGGGCGAACACTGAAGCTTTCTTT. It encodes CASARTGANTEAFF.

At least ten counts were recorded for this clonotype. CDR3 nucleotide sequence: TGTGCCAGCAGCTTAACGGGCGGGAGTGGGTTGGATGAGCAGTTCTTC. Its protein is CASSLTGGSGLDEQFF. The chain uses TRBV7-3 and TRBJ2-1; 7 nucleotides align to TRBD2. CDR1 and CDR2 (germline): SGHTA, FQGTGA. The CDR3 contains 16 residues. V lost 0 bases and J lost 8; bases outside the gene matches: 10. Full variable domain (missing parts from reference TRBV7-3 and TRBJ2-1): GAGVSQTPSNKVTEKGKYVELRCDPISGHTALYWYRQSLGQGPEFLIYFQGTGAADDSGLPNDRFFAVRPEGSVSTLKIQRTERGDSAVYLCASSLTGGSGLDEQFFGPGTRLTVL.

This clonotype was seen only a few times. A read error may account for a junction end that differs from germline. The chain's CDR3 is CSPRLDYGYTF. The CDR3 DNA reads TGCAGTCCTAGGCTTGACTATGGCTACACCTTC. This sequence joins TRBV20-1 and TRBJ1-2, with unresolved D. Germline assignment: CDR1 DFQATT and CDR2 SNEGSKA (reference sequence). This CDR3 is built from 11 residues.

The V and J genes are TRBV28 and TRBJ2-2; possible D gene TRBD2, 7 bases. V was cut by 7 bases and J by 6 bases, with 15 bases left in between. This CDR3 comprises 14 residues. Germline values: CDR1 MDHEN, CDR2 SYDVKM. CDR3 DNA sequence: TGTGCCAGCATCGAAGGGGGGGCGCCCGGGGAGCTGTTTTTT. Translation gives CASIEGGAPGELFF.

In this sample, this clonotype turned up many times. The genes are TRBV20-1 and TRBJ1-2; 7 bases are a match to TRBD1. The V segment lost 5 bases and the J segment 1 base; nucleotides outside the gene matches: 7. Germline CDR1 is DFQATT and CDR2 is SNEGSKA (reference sequence). The CDR3 is made up of 14 amino acids. This chain's CDR3 is CSASRDSFNYGYTF. The CDR3 nucleotides are TGCAGTGCTTCACGGGACAGTTTTAACTATGGCTACACCTTC.

V is TRBV14 and J is TRBJ2-7, with a possible D match to TRBD2 (6 bases). Looked up from germline, CDR1 is SGHDN and CDR2 is FVKESK. The CDR3 length is 14 residues. V was trimmed by 1 base and J by 4 bases, leaving 11 bases between them. As DNA, the CDR3 is TGTGCCAGCAGCCAAGGGGGACTTGTATACGAGCAGTACTTC. Translated: CASSQGGLVYEQYF.

This clonotype was seen at least ten times. J is TRBJ2-3 and V is TRBV7-2; 10 bases are a match to TRBD2. From germline, CDR1 is SGHTA and CDR2 FQGNSA. The length of the CDR3 is 16 residues. With V trimmed by 1 base and J by 5 bases, 6 bases remained unmatched. The DNA for the CDR3 is TGTGCCAGCAGCTTAGTGGCTAGCGGGAGTGGAGATACGCAGTATTTT. It specifies CASSLVASGSGDTQYF. Supplemented by reference TRBV7-2 and TRBJ2-3, the full variable domain reads GAGVSQSPSNKVTEKGKDVELRCDPISGHTALYWYRQSLGQGLEFLIYFQGNSAPDKSGLPSDRFSAERTGGSVSTLTIQRTQQEDSAVYLCASSLVASGSGDTQYFGPGTRLTVL.

This clonotype was found a few times. The chain recombines TRBV14 with TRBJ1-1, with 7 nucleotides matching TRBD1. With V trimmed by 5 bases and J by 2 bases, 11 bases remained unmatched. This CDR3 has 16 amino acids. The germline gives CDR1 SGHDN, CDR2 FVKESK. The CDR3 DNA sequence: TGTGCCAGCAGCTTGGTTACCGGGACAGAAAACACTGAAGCTTTCTTT. Amino acid sequence: CASSLVTGTENTEAFF.